Listed below are T cell receptor beta chains from one sample, sequenced in a study of OX40 agonist ivuxolimab in advanced cancers. Data came from immunoSEQ multiplex PCR; TCRdb stores just in-frame clones and leaves some out. The sample shows roughly 56,000 clones, roughly nine tenths of them seen only once. The starting material was CD4+ or CD8+ T cells sorted from blood, obtained in a trial of the OX40 agonist ivuxolimab. These receptors were obtained from an adult with an advanced solid tumor such as melanoma, head and neck, liver or kidney cancer. The CDR3 runs from the conserved cysteine through the conserved F or W. A D gene is named only where the DNA matches it firmly. Size tells how often a clone was seen (once, few, many) or the class of an expanded clone, and some rows leave it out.

length: 17
V: TRBV28
D: TRBD2
J: TRBJ2-5
size: NA
DNA: TGTGCCAGCAGTTCACTAGCGGGAGGGATTGGGAAAGAGACCCAGTACTTC
CDR3: CASSSLAGGIGKETQYF

length: 15
V: TRBV10-2
D: NA
J: TRBJ1-2
size: few
DNA: TGCGCCAGCAGTGAGTCGGGGGGACGGCTGAATGGCTACACCTTC
CDR3: CASSESGGRLNGYTF

length: 16
V: TRBV6-6
D: NA
J: TRBJ1-2
size: NA
DNA: TGTGCCAGCAGCTCCCCCGACGGGAGAGGCAACTATGGCTACACCTTC
CDR3: CASSSPDGRGNYGYTF

length: 15
V: TRBV7-8
D: NA
J: TRBJ1-5
size: once
DNA: TGTGCCAGCAGCCGAGACATAGGGAGCAATCAGCCCCAGCATTTT
CDR3: CASSRDIGSNQPQHF

length: 12
V: TRBV7-2
D: NA
J: TRBJ1-3
size: NA
DNA: TGTGCCAGCAGCTTAGTCGGAAACACCATATATTTT
CDR3: CASSLVGNTIYF

length: 14
V: TRBV6-1
D: NA
J: TRBJ1-3
size: NA
DNA: TGTGCCAGCAGGACTCAACTCTCTGGAAACACCATATATTTT
CDR3: CASRTQLSGNTIYF

length: 16
V: TRBV7-8
D: NA
J: TRBJ2-1
size: NA
DNA: TGTGCCAGCAGTCCACGGGGGACAGAGTCATACAATGAGCAGTTCTTC
CDR3: CASSPRGTESYNEQFF

length: 14
V: TRBV5-1
D: NA
J: TRBJ1-4
size: NA
DNA: TGCGCCAGCAGCTTGGATGCAACTAATGAAAAACTGTTTTTT
CDR3: CASSLDATNEKLFF

length: 14
V: TRBV30
D: NA
J: TRBJ2-2
size: NA
DNA: TGTGCCTGGAGTGTACAGGTGGACACCGGGGAGCTGTTTTTT
CDR3: CAWSVQVDTGELFF

length: 14
V: TRBV4-1
D: NA
J: TRBJ2-5
size: NA
DNA: TGCGCCAGCTCCCGAGCGGTGGGGGTGGAGACCCAGTACTTC
CDR3: CASSRAVGVETQYF

length: 13
V: TRBV29-1
D: NA
J: TRBJ1-5
size: NA
DNA: TGCAGCGTTGGTTCGGGCGGCAATCAGCCCCAGCATTTT
CDR3: CSVGSGGNQPQHF

length: 13
V: TRBV4-3
D: TRBD1
J: TRBJ1-2
size: NA
DNA: TGCGCCAGCAGCCCGGACAGGGCCTATGGCTACACCTTC
CDR3: CASSPDRAYGYTF

length: 14
V: TRBV6-6
D: NA
J: TRBJ2-3
size: once
DNA: TGTGCCAGCAGTTTCGGGGCCTCCACAGATACGCAGTATTTT
CDR3: CASSFGASTDTQYF

length: 13
V: TRBV30
D: TRBD1
J: TRBJ1-6
size: NA
DNA: TGTGCCTGGCAGGGGGTTCAGAATTCACCCCTCCACTTT
CDR3: CAWQGVQNSPLHF